This is a list of T cell receptor beta chains from one sample in a study of neurological immune-mediated disorders. In TCRdb, the 5' RACE reads were re-called with MiXCR into one record per CDR3 protein. The sample lists over 55,000 distinct CDR3 sequences; about 2.5% were seen once. Sequenced sample: PBMCs. These receptors were taken from a man aged 50 or older with multiple sclerosis. Each CDR3 is given with its conserved first and last residue. D genes are given only for firm matches. Clone size is stated in some rows and not others, as once, few, many or a class when expanded.

j_gene	v_gene	d_gene	abundance	CDR3nt	CDR3aa
TRBJ2-2	TRBV7-2	TRBD1	many	TGTGCCAGCAGTTACTTAACAGGGGTGAACACCGGGGAGCTGTTTTTT	CASSYLTGVNTGELFF
TRBJ1-5	TRBV5-1	TRBD1	many	TGCGCCAGCAGCTTAGAACAGGGGCGCAATCAGCCCCAGCATTTT	CASSLEQGRNQPQHF
TRBJ2-1	TRBV5-1	TRBD2	many	TGCGCCAGCAGCTTGGGACTAGCGGGGGGTTACAATGAGCAGTTCTTC	CASSLGLAGGYNEQFF
TRBJ2-2	TRBV3-1	-	many	TGTGCCAGCAGCCAAGATAGGCAGGGATGGACCGGGGAGCTGTTTTTT	CASSQDRQGWTGELFF
TRBJ2-7	TRBV7-2	-	many	TGTGCCAGCAGCTTAGTGGGCAGGGACTCCTACGAGCAGTACTTC	CASSLVGRDSYEQYF
TRBJ1-2	TRBV13	-	many	TGTGCCAGCAGCTCAGCTGGACCTCGCAAAAACCATGGCTACACCTTC	CASSSAGPRKNHGYTF
TRBJ2-1	TRBV6-5	-	many	TGTGCCAGCAGTTACTCCCCTAGCCTTACCCAGGGTCACAATGAGCAGTTCTTC	CASSYSPSLTQGHNEQFF
TRBJ2-5	TRBV12-3/TRBV12-4	-	-	TGTGCCAGCAGCCAAAATGTGGGAGAGACCCAGTACTTC	CASSQNVGETQYF
TRBJ2-7	TRBV5-1	-	many	TGCGCCAGCAGCTTGGACATACCGGGACGATCTCCCTACGAGCAGTACTTC	CASSLDIPGRSPYEQYF
TRBJ2-7	TRBV4-3	TRBD1	-	TGCGCCAGCAGCGGATCTGGGACAGGTCTGTACGAGCAGTACTTC	CASSGSGTGLYEQYF
TRBJ2-1	TRBV27	TRBD2	many	TGTGCCAGCAGTCTCACGTCGGGACTAAACAATGAGCAGTTCTTC	CASSLTSGLNNEQFF
TRBJ1-2	TRBV3-1	TRBD1	-	TGTGACAGCAGCAGGACAGGGTATGGCTACACCTTC	CDSSRTGYGYTF
TRBJ1-1	TRBV7-2	-	many	TGTGCCAGCAGCTTACGTGGGGCCATTGAAGCTTTCTTT	CASSLRGAIEAFF
TRBJ1-5	TRBV20-1	-	many	TGCAGTGCAAACAGGGTTTTACAGCCCCAGCATTTT	CSANRVLQPQHF
TRBJ1-3	TRBV10-3	TRBD1	many	TGTGCCACCTGGACAGGGACTGGAAACACCATATATTTT	CATWTGTGNTIYF
TRBJ1-4	TRBV27	-	many	TGTGCCAGCAGTCTCATAGGAGAAAAACTGTTTTTT	CASSLIGEKLFF
TRBJ2-3	TRBV3-1	-	many	TGTGCCAGCAGCCAAGACCCACCTAGCCTTGGCACAGATACGCAGTATTTT	CASSQDPPSLGTDTQYF
TRBJ1-1	TRBV5-1	-	many	TGCGCCAGCAGCTTGGTATATCCAGGGGCCAACACTGAAGCTTTCTTT	CASSLVYPGANTEAFF
TRBJ2-2	TRBV7-9	-	many	TGTGCCAGCAAGCGGGTACGGAGCACCGGGGAGCTGTTTTTT	CASKRVRSTGELFF
TRBJ1-2	TRBV5-1	-	many	TGCGCCAGCAGCCCCCTTGGGACCCCTCTCACCCCCAACTATGGCTACACCTTC	CASSPLGTPLTPNYGYTF
TRBJ1-1	TRBV15	-	many	TGTGCCACCAGCAGAGGGTCCAGGCTGAACACTGAAGCTTTCTTT	CATSRGSRLNTEAFF
TRBJ2-3	TRBV10-1	TRBD1	few	TGCGCCAGCAGTGAGTCGGGGGGCAGGGGGCAAGATACGCAGTATTTT	CASSESGGRGQDTQYF
TRBJ1-5	TRBV5-5	TRBD1	many	TGTGCCAGCAGCTTCGAGGGGGCAAGCAATCAGCCCCAGCATTTT	CASSFEGASNQPQHF
TRBJ2-3	TRBV6-5	-	many	TGTGCCAGCAGCCCCCCCGGGGTAGATACGCAGTATTTT	CASSPPGVDTQYF
TRBJ2-7	TRBV4-3	-	many	TGCGCCAGCAGCCAAGGATCGGATCCCTACGAGCAGTACTTC	CASSQGSDPYEQYF
TRBJ1-1	TRBV10-3	TRBD1	many	TGTGCCATTTGGACAGGGGGCTTTCGCACTGAAGCTTTCTTT	CAIWTGGFRTEAFF
TRBJ2-5	TRBV6-1	-	many	TGTGCCAGCAGTGTTCAAGAGACCCAGTACTTC	CASSVQETQYF
TRBJ1-5	TRBV7-2	-	many	TGTGCCAGCAGCTTAGACAACAATCAGCCCCAGCATTTT	CASSLDNNQPQHF
TRBJ2-7	TRBV6-2/TRBV6-3	-	many	TGTGCCAGCAGCCCCCTTACTGAGCAGTACTTC	CASSPLTEQYF
TRBJ2-2	TRBV20-1	TRBD1	many	TGCAGTGCTAGTAGGGGGACAGGGTTGGCCGGGGAGCTGTTTTTT	CSASRGTGLAGELFF
TRBJ2-2	TRBV5-5	TRBD1	many	TGTGCCAGCAGCTTGGGGACAGGGTACACCGGGGAGCTGTTTTTT	CASSLGTGYTGELFF
TRBJ2-1	TRBV9	TRBD2	many	TGTGCCAGCAGCGTATCTCCCGGGGGGGCCCTTGGGAATGAGCAGTTCTTC	CASSVSPGGALGNEQFF
TRBJ2-1	TRBV18	TRBD2	many	TGTGCCAGCTCACCAAGTGTAGATTGGGAGGGACTAGCGGGGGACCTGCCCCCCTACAATGAGCAGTTCTTC	CASSPSVDWEGLAGDLPPYNEQFF
TRBJ2-5	TRBV12-3/TRBV12-4	TRBD2	many	TGTGCCAGCAGTAGATTTTCCCGGGGGGAAGAGACCCAGTACTTC	CASSRFSRGEETQYF
TRBJ1-2	TRBV6-2/TRBV6-3	TRBD1	many	TGTGCCAGCAGTTACTCGGACAGGGAATGGGCACTACCGTCCTATGGCTACACCTTC	CASSYSDREWALPSYGYTF
TRBJ1-5	TRBV7-2	-	many	TGTGCCAGCAGCTCAATGGGGAGTAGCAATCAGCCCCAGCATTTT	CASSSMGSSNQPQHF
TRBJ2-1	TRBV15	-	many	TGTGCCACCAGCGGGGGGTCCCCCTACAATGAGCAGTTCTTC	CATSGGSPYNEQFF
TRBJ2-7	TRBV5-1	-	many	TGCGCCAGCAGCGCATACTACGAGCAGTACTTC	CASSAYYEQYF
TRBJ1-5	TRBV7-2	TRBD1	many	TGTGCCAGCAGCTTAGGGGGACAGGGAACTCAGCCCCAGCATTTT	CASSLGGQGTQPQHF
TRBJ2-5	TRBV29-1	-	many	TGCAGCGTAACCCAACAGGGCGAAGAGACCCAGTACTTC	CSVTQQGEETQYF
TRBJ2-7	TRBV5-1	TRBD1	many	TGCGCCAGCAGCGCGCCGGGACAGGGGCACTACGAGCAGTACTTC	CASSAPGQGHYEQYF
TRBJ2-5	TRBV7-2	TRBD2	many	TGTGCCAGCAGCTTATACGGGGGGTGGGAGACCCAGTACTTC	CASSLYGGWETQYF
TRBJ2-7	TRBV11-2	-	many	TGTGCCACGAAACGGGCACCTCGCTCCTACGAGCAGTACTTC	CATKRAPRSYEQYF
TRBJ2-3	TRBV7-9	TRBD1	many	TGTGCCAGCAGCTTCCGGACAGGGACGACAGATACGCAGTATTTT	CASSFRTGTTDTQYF
TRBJ2-3	TRBV3-1	-	many	TGTGCCAGCAGCCCGACGAGCCGCGGGGTGAAAGATACGCAGTATTTT	CASSPTSRGVKDTQYF
TRBJ1-6	TRBV5-6	-	many	TGTGCCAGCAGCTTGGTAGGCCGGGAACGATCACCCCTCCACTTT	CASSLVGRERSPLHF
TRBJ1-5	TRBV18	TRBD1	few	TGTGCCAGCTCACGGGACAGCGACAATCAGCCCCAGCATTTT	CASSRDSDNQPQHF
TRBJ1-1	TRBV3-1	-	many	TGTGCCAGCAGCCAACGGGTAACTGAAGCTTTCTTT	CASSQRVTEAFF
TRBJ2-2	TRBV3-1	-	many	TGTGCCAGCAGCTCCTCTGCGGTCAGGGTTCGCACCGGGGAGCTGTTTTTT	CASSSSAVRVRTGELFF
TRBJ2-7	TRBV5-6	-	many	TGTGCCAGCAGCGCCCGGACCCCCGCCGAGCAGTACTTC	CASSARTPAEQYF
TRBJ2-2	TRBV7-9	-	many	TGTGCCAGCAGCTATCGGGAGCTGTTTTTT	CASSYRELFF
TRBJ2-7	TRBV12-3/TRBV12-4	TRBD1	many	TGTGCCAGCAGTTTGGGACAGCCCTACGAGCAGTACTTC	CASSLGQPYEQYF